This TCR beta chain appears in the sequencing data of a study of T cell responses to AZD1222 COVID-19 vaccine. Measured with immunoSEQ multiplex PCR; TCRdb has only the in-frame clones, and not every one. This sample has roughly 100,000 clones, with 82% found just once. Germline V gene sequence: CDR1 SGHKS, CDR2 YYEKEE (reference sequence). The CDR3 sequence is 17 residues long. V was pared by 4 bases and J by 4 bases, with 12 bases of the junction left unmatched. The sequence was obtained from an adult in good health. The starting material was peripheral blood, obtained on day 0 of AZD1222 vaccination. V gene TRBV5-5 combines with J gene TRBJ2-5; TRBD1 matches 11 bases. The CDR3: CASSQGPGQGVRETQYF. DNA for the CDR3: TGTGCCAGCAGCCAGGGGCCGGGACAGGGGGTAAGAGAGACCCAGTACTTC.